This TCR beta chain was identified during a study of T cell changes during pregnancy in multiple sclerosis. This clone was recorded once. This CDR3 has 14 residues. Germline assignment: CDR1 SGDLS and CDR2 YYNGEE. V was pared by 3 bases and J by 4 bases, with 2 bases of the junction left unmatched. The protocol was immunoSEQ multiplex PCR, while the TCRdb copy is restricted to in-frame clones and leaves out a portion. This table holds 70,000 to 75,000 clones, around nine tenths found once. Material: peripheral blood, obtained in the second trimester of pregnancy. The TCR was taken from a female donor in good health, enrolled as a control in a pregnancy study. This rearrangement joins TRBV9 to TRBJ1-2, with 11 bases that match TRBD1. As DNA, the CDR3 is TGTGCCAGCAGCGGGGGACAGGGGGGCTATGGCTACACCTTC. This gives the protein CASSGGQGGYGYTF. The full variable domain, with the rest looked up from reference TRBV9 and TRBJ1-2, is DSGVTQTPKHLITATGQRVTLRCSPRSGDLSVYWYQQSLDQGLQFLIQYYNGEERAKGNILERFSAQQFPDLHSELNLSSLELGDSALYFCASSGGQGGYGYTFGSGTRLTVV.